The present entry profiles one T cell receptor (beta chain) with its context. The antigen this receptor binds is unknown. No much larger clone is present one base from it, and per-base qualities are unavailable. The record originates from a study of cytomegalovirus exposure and HLA in healthy donors (dated by TCRdb to the late 2010s). For context, the study as a whole: In an earlier analysis of 550 to 750 of the donors, 276 Gb of sequence data and 90 million to 120 million unique TCR beta sequences from approximately 180 million T cells were reported. An early release covering some 640 HLA-typed donors comprised about 300 gigabases of sequencing data and approximately 80 million unique TCR sequences. Of the approximately 400 genotyped donors, 81% fell in the genetic ancestry cluster associated with self-reported Caucasian donors. The study aimed to test whether signatures of past pathogen exposure could be identified by cataloging public T cell receptors. The study used immunosequencing to profile the T cell repertoires of under 700 subjects and linked those repertoires to cytomegalovirus serostatus. Along with the roughly 710-subject first cohort, a separate validation cohort of approximately 110 different subjects was used. To predict cytomegalovirus infection status, the study combined high-throughput TCR immunosequencing, statistical association of individual TCRs with disease status, and machine learning. In a later analysis, previously published TCR beta repertoires from roughly 710 donors were re-analyzed and high-resolution HLA genotyping was added so that TCR occurrence patterns could be studied. Rather than drawing on any new phenotypic data, the later analysis identified candidate immune exposures from TCR beta sequences and the way those sequences occurred across donors. An earlier analysis of some 500 of the donors used high-throughput TCR beta sequencing to judge whether each TCR beta V gene segment behaved as functional or pseudogenic. Alongside the repertoire data, information on donor age, sex, ethnicity and CMV serostatus was compiled. Genome-wide SNP genotypes for about 65% of the roughly 670 donors were used in a later genetic analysis, which treated that subset as a discovery cohort. All discovery cohort repertoires had been generated on a single sequencing platform. HLA typing included class I and class II loci at four-digit resolution. The number of donors typed differed by locus, with 629-630 for A, B, C, DRB1 and DQB1, over 500 for DQA1, approximately 570 for DPA1, and about 450 for DPB1. About five DR-DQ haplotypes were treated as single units for association and clustering because of strong linkage in the cohort. On average, 235,054 unique TCR beta nucleotide sequences were sequenced per donor among 300 to 500 genotyped donors of the cohort, with roughly 18% of those sequences being non-productive.

From the germline V gene, CDR1 is SGHTA and CDR2 is FQGNSA. V lost 2 bases and J lost 4 bases, and the count of bases not matched to a germline gene is 7. Including cysteine and phenylalanine, the CDR3 has 15 amino acids. Just CDR3 DNA is preserved here, 45 bases in frame from base 1. The receptor library was made with the immunoSEQ multiplex PCR assay. A mixture of 60 forward primers for TCR Vbeta segments and 13 reverse primers for TCR Jbeta segments was used in the multiplex PCR. Amplification of the CDR3 region of rearranged TCR beta genes was performed with a multiplex PCR assay on genomic DNA. The Illumina HiSeq System was used to sequence the amplified TCR beta libraries as 87-base-pair reads. In the original analysis: In a later analysis, approximately 74 million unique TCR beta chains were counted across the 650 to 750 repertoires, and around 10 million of these chains were shared by at least two donors. A nearest-neighbor algorithm error-corrected the raw reads and collapsed the reads into unique sequences, merging closely related sequences to remove PCR and sequencing errors. CDR3 sequences were aligned to IMGT reference sequences to assign V, D and J gene segments. For a sequence to be retained, at least a six-nucleotide match to both a V gene segment and a J gene segment was required. A rearrangement counted as productive if the CDR3 had no stop codons and remained in frame with V and J, and every other rearrangement counted as non-productive. CDR3 was defined by IMGT convention, running from the second conserved V-encoded cysteine to the conserved J-encoded phenylalanine. In an earlier analysis of around 600 of the donors, sequences lacking an unambiguous match to a single V gene segment were excluded. In an earlier analysis of about 590 of the donors, a V segment was called functional when productive rearrangements were above 56.7%, and segregating when the standard deviation between donors exceeded 5%. To diagnose cytomegalovirus status from the catalog of TCR beta chain sequences, a statistical classification framework was built. In a later analysis, V and J genes were assigned by comparing TCR nucleotide sequences against IMGT/GENE-DB human TR gene sequences. The TCRdist pipeline was used in a later analysis to assign CDR3 sequences and most-parsimonious VDJ recombination scenarios. A later analysis defined each TCR beta chain by its CDR3 amino acid sequence plus V-gene family, and excluded reads lacking a unique V-gene family. In a later analysis, some 600 highly shared, low-generation-probability nucleotide sequences were removed to address suspected cross-contamination and a sequencing artifact. For each public chain, a later analysis derived a clonal expansion index from normalized ranks of inferred template counts within each repertoire. A later analysis computed generation probabilities with a VDJ recombination model fitted to out-of-frame rearrangements, and checked the results against IGoR. A later analysis scored TCR-TCR, TCR-HLA and TCR-CMV co-occurrence with hypergeometric tests, applying a repertoire-size bias correction to TCR pairs. A later analysis estimated false discovery rates by permuting HLA or CMV assignments 20 times. A later analysis grouped co-occurring TCRs with DBSCAN, adding TCRdist sequence similarity when clustering within HLA-allele-positive subsets. Repertoires with fewer than 30,000 or more than 120,000 public chains were left out of co-occurrence clustering, as were five repertoires with anomalous nucleotide sharing. In its TCRdb copy, this immuneACCESS table keeps in-frame sequences only and misses some clones. Where compared with another copy, unresolved V genes explain less than half of these, and the others have no known cause. The V and J calls and the clone size are those of that table, but D and trimming were determined from the DNA. The table for this sample lists about 140,000 clones; 75% of them were counted only once. In total, the top ten clones hold around 3.2% of the sample.

The cohort consisted of some 670 healthy bone marrow donors. Cohort members were all nominally healthy when sampled, although unrecorded immune exposures were likely present. The donor was CMV seronegative and was included in the group of under 450 seronegative cohort members. Each donor provided a peripheral blood sample, and peripheral blood mononuclear cells were used for TCR beta sequencing. Genomic DNA extraction from the blood cell samples was performed with the Qiagen DNeasy Blood Extraction Kit. The research as a whole found: Because HLA typing was unavailable for some donors at each locus, only the typed subset was used in association tests. Some IMGT-functional V segments, including TRBV6-2 and TRBV6-3, could not be told apart with the 87-base-pair reads, so those segments were excluded. In an earlier analysis of 587 of the donors, most TCR beta V segments were observed in productive rearrangements about 87% or about 30% of the time, broadly matching IMGT annotations. When HLA alleles, especially DR and DQ, strongly co-occurred, TCR associations were difficult to assign to individual alleles. Linkage disequilibrium might explain the correlated functional status among segregating V segments, but an unknown experimental factor could not be excluded. The authors suggested that the approach could potentially be generalized to other disease states and immunological phenotypes. A later genetic analysis associated a missense DCLRE1C variant with V-gene and J-gene trimming of TCR beta chains, and an independent cohort replicated the association. A total of about 150 TCR beta chains were listed by the study as associated with cytomegalovirus. A cluster of highly shared sequence variants was judged likely to represent a technical artifact of the sequencing pipeline. Only TCR beta chains were sequenced in this cohort, and the absence of alpha or paired-chain data limited detectable features. Most TCR sequences were observed very rarely across donors, whereas some public TCRs were present in many individuals. Sequencing depth was assumed to be roughly uniform across donors in the presence/absence analyses, though that assumption may not hold. According to a later genetic analysis, donors in an Asian-associated ancestry cluster had fewer N-insertions in productive TCRs than the approximately 690-donor mean. In a later analysis, HLA-associated TCR beta chains showed more clonal expansion and lower generation probabilities than non-associated chains that were equally common. The classifier was reported to diagnose cytomegalovirus status with high specificity and sensitivity in both the original cohort and the validation cohort. In a later analysis, some 18,000 TCR beta sequences were associated with specific HLA alleles at a false discovery rate of 0.05. A few of the identified cytomegalovirus-associated TCR beta chains were confirmed in vitro to be specific for cytomegalovirus antigens. In a later analysis, several top co-occurrence clusters were reported to appear linked to parvovirus B19, influenza, CMV and Epstein-Barr virus. Because counts were too low, about 18 rarely observed V segments, including chromosome 9 orphons, were excluded from the earlier analysis of a few hundred of the donors. The only immune exposure information available for the cohort was CMV serostatus. A further reported finding was that TCR beta sequences accurately predicted the HLA-A and HLA-B alleles for most subjects in the first cohort. In a later analysis, most CMV-associated TCR beta chains were found to appear HLA-restricted, with HLA associations seemingly driven largely by CMV exposure. In a later analysis, the rate of TCR association differed among HLA loci, with DRB1 alleles having the most associated TCRs and HLA-C alleles having the fewest.

The sequenced material came from PBMCs. The chain is encoded by TRBV7-2 joined to TRBJ2-7, with 8 middle bases fitting TRBD1. This receptor was taken from a man aged 35 to 55 in good health and CMV-seronegative. The CDR3 in this case is CASSLTGGKRYEQYF. Read as DNA, the sequence is TGTGCCAGCAGCTTAACAGGGGGTAAGCGGTACGAGCAGTACTTC.